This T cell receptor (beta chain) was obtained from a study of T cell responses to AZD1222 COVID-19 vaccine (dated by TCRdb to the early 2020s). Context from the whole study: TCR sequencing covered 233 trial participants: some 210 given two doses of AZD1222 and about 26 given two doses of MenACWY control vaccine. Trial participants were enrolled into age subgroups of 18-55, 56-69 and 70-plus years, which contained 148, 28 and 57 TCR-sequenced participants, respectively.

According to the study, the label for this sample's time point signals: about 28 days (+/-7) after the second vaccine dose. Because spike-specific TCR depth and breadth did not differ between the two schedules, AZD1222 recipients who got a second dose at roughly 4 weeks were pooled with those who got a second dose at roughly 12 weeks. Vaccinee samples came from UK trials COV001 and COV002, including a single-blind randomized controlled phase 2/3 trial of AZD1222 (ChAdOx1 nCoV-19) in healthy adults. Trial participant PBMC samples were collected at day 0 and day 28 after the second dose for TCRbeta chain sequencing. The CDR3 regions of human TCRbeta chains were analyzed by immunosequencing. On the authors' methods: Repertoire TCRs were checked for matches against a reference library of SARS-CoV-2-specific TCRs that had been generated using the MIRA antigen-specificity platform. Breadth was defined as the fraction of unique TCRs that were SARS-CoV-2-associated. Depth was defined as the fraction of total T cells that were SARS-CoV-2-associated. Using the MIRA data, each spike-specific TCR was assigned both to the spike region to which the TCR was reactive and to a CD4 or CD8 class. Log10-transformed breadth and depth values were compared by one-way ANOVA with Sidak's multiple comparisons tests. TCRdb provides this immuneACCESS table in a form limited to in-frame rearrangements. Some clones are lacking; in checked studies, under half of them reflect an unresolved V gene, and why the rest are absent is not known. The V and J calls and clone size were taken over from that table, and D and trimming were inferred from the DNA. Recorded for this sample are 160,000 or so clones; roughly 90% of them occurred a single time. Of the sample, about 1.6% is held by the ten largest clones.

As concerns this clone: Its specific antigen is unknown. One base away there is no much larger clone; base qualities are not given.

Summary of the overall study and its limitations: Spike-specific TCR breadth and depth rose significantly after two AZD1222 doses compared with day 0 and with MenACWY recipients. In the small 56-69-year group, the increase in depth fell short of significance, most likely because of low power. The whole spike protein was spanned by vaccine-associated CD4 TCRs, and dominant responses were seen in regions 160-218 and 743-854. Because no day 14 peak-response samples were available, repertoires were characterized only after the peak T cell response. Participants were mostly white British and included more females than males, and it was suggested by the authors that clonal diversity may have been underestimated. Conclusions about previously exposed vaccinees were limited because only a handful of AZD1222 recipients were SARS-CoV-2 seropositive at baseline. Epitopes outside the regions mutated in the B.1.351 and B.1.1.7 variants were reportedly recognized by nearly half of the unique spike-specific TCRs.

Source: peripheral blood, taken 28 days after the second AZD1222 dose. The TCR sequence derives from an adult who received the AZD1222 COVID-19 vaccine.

The CDR3 has the sequence CASSNLGGNYGYTF. In nucleotide form, the sequence is TGTGCCAGCAGCAACCTGGGGGGAAACTATGGCTACACCTTC. The sequence joins TRBV14 to TRBJ1-2, and the D gene may be TRBD1, 5 bases matching. The junction shows trimming of 5 bases on V and 2 bases on J, plus 12 bases between the germline ends. CDR1 and CDR2 were assigned from the germline V gene as SGHDN and FVKESK. CDR3 length: 14 amino acids, cysteine to phenylalanine. Here the CDR3 DNA is all that survives: 42 bases in frame from base 1.